These 5 T cell receptor beta chains share one sample of origin, sequenced in a study of human T cells and chemical hapten exposure. Time point defined: patch test 3, about 24 weeks after DPC sensitization. Indicated treatment: therapeutic diphenylcyclopropenone sensitization with weekly scalp DPC. TCRdb reprocessed the RACE reads with MiXCR, giving one entry per CDR3 protein. The data show 100,000 or so distinct CDR3 sequences, less than 40% seen once. This specimen consisted of whole blood, obtained in connection with sensitization to the hapten diphenylcyclopropenone (DPC). Receptor source: a man aged 35 to 55 with alopecia areata. Some clones in this sample may be carry-over from other donors' samples.

The chain recombines TRBV28 with TRBJ2-7; TRBD2 is a possible D gene (6 bases). The CDR3 length is 14 residues. In germline, CDR1 is MDHEN, CDR2 SYDVKM. Deletions cut 8 bases from V and 4 bases from J, with 18 bases between. Written as DNA, the CDR3 is TGTGCCAGCCGAAGTGCGGGGAGTGTTTACGAGCAGTACTTC. It yields the protein CASRSAGSVYEQYF.

This clonotype showed up just a few times. The chain recombines TRBV5-1 with TRBJ2-3, with 10 bases that match TRBD2. Losses at the gene ends were 6 bases for V and 2 bases for J; bases not matched to a gene: 12. The CDR3 consists of 17 residues. Germline-derived CDR1 and CDR2 are SGHRS and YFSETQ. CDR3 DNA sequence: TGCGCCAGCACCATAGGGGCTAGCGGGAGCCCCACAGATACGCAGTATTTT. It specifies CASTIGASGSPTDTQYF.

This clonotype was counted between two and nine times. The rearrangement uses TRBV9 and TRBJ2-7; D is uncertain. This CDR3 region has 13 residues. V lost 0 bases, J lost 3 bases, and 7 bases lay in between. The V gene's germline CDR1 is SGDLS and CDR2 YYNGEE. The chain's CDR3 is CASSVAGSYEQYF. The CDR3 DNA reads TGTGCCAGCAGCGTAGCGGGCAGCTACGAGCAGTACTTC.

A few counts support this clonotype. The genes are TRBV5-1 and TRBJ2-2; D remains unclear. V was pared by 5 bases and J by 7 bases, with 15 bases between. This CDR3 has 14 amino acids. The germline CDR1 and CDR2 sequences are SGHRS and YFSETQ. The CDR3 nucleotides are TGCGCCAGCAGTCCGGGTCCCCCAGGCGGGGAGCTGTTTTTT. Protein: CASSPGPPGGELFF.

The chain joins TRBV14 to TRBJ2-1; 13 nucleotides align to TRBD2. The CDR3 covers 14 residues. Germline CDR1 reads SGHDN; CDR2 reads FVKESK. Trimming cost V 6 bases and J 8 bases; bases outside gene matches: 4. CDR3 loop: CASRPGLAGDEQFF. CDR3 bases: TGTGCCAGCAGACCCGGACTAGCGGGAGATGAGCAGTTCTTC.